This TCR beta chain comes out of a study of blood T cell repertoires in COVID-19. In the source study's methods: Estimation of nucleated cell counts relied on the amplification of reference gene primers. Measured with immunoSEQ multiplex PCR; TCRdb has only the in-frame clones, and not every one. That table supplies the V and J calls and clone size; D and trimming were determined from the DNA. The top ten hold 0.83% of the sample, which has about 120,000 clones, approximately 80% seen once. Germline V CDR1 and CDR2: SGHRS, YFSETQ. V shed 4 bases and J 11 bases; nucleotides not matched to a gene: 13. The length of the CDR3 is 14 residues.

The specimen sequenced was peripheral blood. The chain uses TRBV5-1 and TRBJ1-1, with TRBD1 identical over 8 bases. This TCR was sampled from a woman aged 70-85 years with acute or convalescent COVID-19. In DNA, the CDR3 is TGCGCCAGCAGCCCGGGACAGGATACGAAAGGGGCTTTCTTT. As protein: CASSPGQDTKGAFF.